The present T cell receptor (beta chain) was sequenced within a study of OX40 agonist ivuxolimab in advanced cancers. Study context: Previous treatment with anti-PD-1, anti-PD-L1 or anti-CTLA-4 therapy was allowed; roughly 40% had received some.

Profiled with immunoSEQ multiplex PCR; TCRdb holds only in-frame clones, not every one. The sample yields tens of thousands of clones, 85% to 90% seen once. The CDR3 has 13 amino acids. CDR1 is SGHRS, CDR2 YFSETQ, per germline. V lost 5 bases and J lost 1, with 9 bases in between. This receptor was taken from an adult with an advanced solid tumor such as melanoma, head and neck, liver or kidney cancer. The source was CD4+ or CD8+ T cells sorted from blood, collected in a trial of the OX40 agonist ivuxolimab. This chain connects TRBV5-1 to TRBJ1-1, with a tentative D call TRBD1 (6 bases). The CDR3 reads CASREQGNTEAFF. DNA of the CDR3: TGCGCCAGCAGGGAACAGGGGAACACTGAAGCTTTCTTT.